This T cell receptor beta chain comes out of a study of siplizumab effects on memory and regulatory T cells. Study outcomes and limitations: Of the alloreactive clones, only a minor fraction mapped to unstimulated subsets. Phenotypic classification as naive or memory proved unattainable for roughly 75-96% of proliferating CD4+ or CD8+ clones.

Sequenced unstimulated subsets in a few donor pairs: CD4+ naive, CD4+ memory, CD8+ naive, CD8+ effector memory, CD8+ TEMRA. The CDR3 covers 18 residues. The germline CDR1 and CDR2 sequences are SGHAT and FQNNGV. This clone was detected once. Its antigen is undetermined. One junction end does not reproduce the germline sequence, and a read error may be involved. Assay: immunoSEQ multiplex PCR; the TCRdb copy retains only in-frame clones and omits some. The data show roughly 25,000 clones, around 83% seen once. V gene TRBV11-2 combines with J gene TRBJ1-3; TRBD1 matches at 10 bases. The specimen sequenced was memory CD4+ T cells sorted from blood. The sequence was obtained from a human donor in good health. The CDR3 DNA reads as TGTGCCAACAGCTTTACGCATGGACAGGGGGACTCTGGAAACACCATATATTTT. Residues: CANSFTHGQGDSGNTIYF.